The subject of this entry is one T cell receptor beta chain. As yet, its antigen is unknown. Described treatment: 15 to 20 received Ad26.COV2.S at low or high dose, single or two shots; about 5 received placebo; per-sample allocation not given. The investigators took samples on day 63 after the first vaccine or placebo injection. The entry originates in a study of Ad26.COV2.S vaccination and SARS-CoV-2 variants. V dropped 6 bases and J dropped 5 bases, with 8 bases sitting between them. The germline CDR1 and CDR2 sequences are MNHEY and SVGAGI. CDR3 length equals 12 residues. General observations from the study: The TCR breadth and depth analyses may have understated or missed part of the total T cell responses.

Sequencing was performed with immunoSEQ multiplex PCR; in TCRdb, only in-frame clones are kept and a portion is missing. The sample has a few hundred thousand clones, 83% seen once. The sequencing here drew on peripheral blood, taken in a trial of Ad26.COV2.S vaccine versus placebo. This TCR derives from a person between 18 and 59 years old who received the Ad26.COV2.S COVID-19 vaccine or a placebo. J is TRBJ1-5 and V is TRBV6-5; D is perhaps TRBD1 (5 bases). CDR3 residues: CASRDTDQPQHF. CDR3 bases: TGTGCCAGCAGGGACACGGATCAGCCCCAGCATTTT.